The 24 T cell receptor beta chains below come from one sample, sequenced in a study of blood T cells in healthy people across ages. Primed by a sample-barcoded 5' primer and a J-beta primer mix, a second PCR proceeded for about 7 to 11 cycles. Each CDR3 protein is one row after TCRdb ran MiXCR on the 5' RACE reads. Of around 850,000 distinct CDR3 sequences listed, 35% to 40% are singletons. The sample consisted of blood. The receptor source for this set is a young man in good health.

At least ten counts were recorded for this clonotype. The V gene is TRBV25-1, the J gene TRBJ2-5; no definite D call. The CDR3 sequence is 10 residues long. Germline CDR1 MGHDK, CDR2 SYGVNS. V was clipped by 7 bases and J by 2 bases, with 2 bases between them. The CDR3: CASKQETQYF. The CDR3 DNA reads TGTGCCAGCAAACAAGAGACCCAGTACTTC.

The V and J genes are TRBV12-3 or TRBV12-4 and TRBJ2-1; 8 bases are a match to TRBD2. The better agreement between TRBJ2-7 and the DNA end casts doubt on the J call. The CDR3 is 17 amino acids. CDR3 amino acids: CASSFVGTRGAYNEQYF. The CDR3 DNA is TGTGCCAGCAGTTTCGTGGGGACGCGGGGGGCCTACAATGAGCAGTACTTC.

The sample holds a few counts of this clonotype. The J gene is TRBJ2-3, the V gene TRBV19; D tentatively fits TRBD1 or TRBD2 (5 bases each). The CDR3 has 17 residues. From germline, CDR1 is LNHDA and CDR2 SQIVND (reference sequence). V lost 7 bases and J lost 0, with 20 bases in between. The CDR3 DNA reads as TGTGCCAGTACCGACGCCTCCGGGACGGAGAGCACAGATACGCAGTATTTT. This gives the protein CASTDASGTESTDTQYF.

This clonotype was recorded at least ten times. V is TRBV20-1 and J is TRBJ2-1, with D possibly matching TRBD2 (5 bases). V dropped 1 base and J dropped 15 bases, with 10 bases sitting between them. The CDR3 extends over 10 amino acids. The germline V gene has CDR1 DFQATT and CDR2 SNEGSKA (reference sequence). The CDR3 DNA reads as TGCAGTGCTAGAGCGGCTAGCCCGTTCTTC. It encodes CSARAASPFF.

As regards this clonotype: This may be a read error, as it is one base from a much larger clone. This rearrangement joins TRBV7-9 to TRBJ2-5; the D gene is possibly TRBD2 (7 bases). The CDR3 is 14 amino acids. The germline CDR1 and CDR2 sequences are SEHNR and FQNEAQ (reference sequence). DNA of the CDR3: TGTGCCAGCAACTTAGGGAGGGGGTTGGAGACCCAGTACTTC. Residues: CASNLGRGLETQYF.

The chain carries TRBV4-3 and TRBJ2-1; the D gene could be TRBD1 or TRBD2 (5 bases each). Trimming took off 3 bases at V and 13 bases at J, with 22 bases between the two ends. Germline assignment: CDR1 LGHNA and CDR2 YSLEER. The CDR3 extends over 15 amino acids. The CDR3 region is CASSQTLLLGETQFF. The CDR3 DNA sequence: TGCGCCAGCAGCCAGACCCTACTCTTGGGGGAGACCCAGTTCTTC.

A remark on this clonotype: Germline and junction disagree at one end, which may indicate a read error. CDR3 in amino acids: CAGSSLNYGHTF. CDR3 in DNA: TGTGCCGGCAGCTCCTTAAACTATGGCCACACCTTC. V usage is TRBV7-2 and J usage is TRBJ1-2; D uncertain. The CDR3 totals 12 residues. CDR1 is SGHTA and CDR2 is FQGNSA in the germline V gene.

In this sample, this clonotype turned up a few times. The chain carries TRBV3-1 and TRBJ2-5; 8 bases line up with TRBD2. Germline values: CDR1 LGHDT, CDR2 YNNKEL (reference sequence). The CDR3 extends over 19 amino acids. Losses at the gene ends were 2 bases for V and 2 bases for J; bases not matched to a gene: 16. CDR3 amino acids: CASSQPYSGTSLLQETQYF. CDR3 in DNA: TGTGCCAGCAGCCAACCTTATAGCGGGACCTCTCTCTTGCAAGAGACCCAGTACTTC.

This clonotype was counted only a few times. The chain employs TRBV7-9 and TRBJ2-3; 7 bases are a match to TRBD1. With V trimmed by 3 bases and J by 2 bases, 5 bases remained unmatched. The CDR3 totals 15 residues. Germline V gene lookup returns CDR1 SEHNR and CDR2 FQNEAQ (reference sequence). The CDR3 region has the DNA TGTGCCAGCAGCTTCGACAGGGAAATCACAGATACGCAGTATTTT. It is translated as CASSFDREITDTQYF.

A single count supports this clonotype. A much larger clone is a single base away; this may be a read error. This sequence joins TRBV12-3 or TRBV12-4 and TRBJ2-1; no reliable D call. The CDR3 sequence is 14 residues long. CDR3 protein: CAGSANLRENEQFF. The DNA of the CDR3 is TGTGCCGGCAGTGCGAACCTTAGGGAAAATGAGCAGTTCTTC.

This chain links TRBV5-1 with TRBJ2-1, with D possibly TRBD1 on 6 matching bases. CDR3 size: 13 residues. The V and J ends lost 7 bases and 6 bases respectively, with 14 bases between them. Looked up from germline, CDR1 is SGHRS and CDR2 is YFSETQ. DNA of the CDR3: TGCGCCAGCTCACCCCCAGGGGCCAATGAGCAGTTCTTC. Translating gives CASSPPGANEQFF.

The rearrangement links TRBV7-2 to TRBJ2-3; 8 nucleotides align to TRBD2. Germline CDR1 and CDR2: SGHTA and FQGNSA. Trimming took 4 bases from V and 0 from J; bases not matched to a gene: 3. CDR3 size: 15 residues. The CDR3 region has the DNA TGTGCCAGCAGCTGGCGGGGGGCTAGCACAGATACGCAGTATTTT. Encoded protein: CASSWRGASTDTQYF.

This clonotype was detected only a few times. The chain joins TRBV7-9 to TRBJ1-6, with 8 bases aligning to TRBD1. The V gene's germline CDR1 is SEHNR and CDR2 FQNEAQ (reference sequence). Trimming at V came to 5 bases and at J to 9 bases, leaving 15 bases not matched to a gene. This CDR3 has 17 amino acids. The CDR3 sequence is CASSPYPGQESSSPLHF. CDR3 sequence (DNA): TGTGCCAGCAGCCCCTACCCGGGACAGGAGTCTAGTTCACCCCTCCACTTT.

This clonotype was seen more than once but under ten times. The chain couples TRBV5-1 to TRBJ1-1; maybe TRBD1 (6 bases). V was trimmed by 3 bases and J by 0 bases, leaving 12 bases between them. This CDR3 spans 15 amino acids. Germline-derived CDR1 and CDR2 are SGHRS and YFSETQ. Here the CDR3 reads CASSSQGGMNTEAFF. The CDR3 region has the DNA TGCGCCAGCAGCTCACAGGGCGGGATGAACACTGAAGCTTTCTTT.

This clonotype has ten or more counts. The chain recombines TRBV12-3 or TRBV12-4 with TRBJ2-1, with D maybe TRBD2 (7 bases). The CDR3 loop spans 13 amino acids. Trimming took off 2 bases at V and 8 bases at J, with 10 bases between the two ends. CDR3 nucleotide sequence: TGTGCCAGCAGTTTAACGGGGGGCGATGAGCAGTTCTTC. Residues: CASSLTGGDEQFF.

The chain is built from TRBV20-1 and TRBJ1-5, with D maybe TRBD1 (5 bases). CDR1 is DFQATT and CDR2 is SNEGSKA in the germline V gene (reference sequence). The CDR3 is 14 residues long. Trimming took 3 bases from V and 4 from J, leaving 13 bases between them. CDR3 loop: CSARLGHYNQPQHF. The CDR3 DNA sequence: TGCAGTGCTAGGCTCGGACACTATAATCAGCCCCAGCATTTT.

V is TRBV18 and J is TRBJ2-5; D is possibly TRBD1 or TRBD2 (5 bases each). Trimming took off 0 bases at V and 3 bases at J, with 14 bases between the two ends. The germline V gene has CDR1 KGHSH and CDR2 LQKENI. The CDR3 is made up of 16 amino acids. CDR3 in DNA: TGTGCCAGCTCACCACCTTCGAGGGACCGAGAAGAGACCCAGTACTTC. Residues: CASSPPSRDREETQYF.

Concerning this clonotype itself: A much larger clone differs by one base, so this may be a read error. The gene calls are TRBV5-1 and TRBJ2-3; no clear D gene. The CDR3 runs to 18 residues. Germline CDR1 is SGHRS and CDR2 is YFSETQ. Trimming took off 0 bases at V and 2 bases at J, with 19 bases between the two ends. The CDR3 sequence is CASSLGPSRPKNTDTQYF. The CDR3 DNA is TGCGCCAGCAGCTTGGGACCCTCGAGGCCAAAGAACACAGATACGCAGTATTTT.

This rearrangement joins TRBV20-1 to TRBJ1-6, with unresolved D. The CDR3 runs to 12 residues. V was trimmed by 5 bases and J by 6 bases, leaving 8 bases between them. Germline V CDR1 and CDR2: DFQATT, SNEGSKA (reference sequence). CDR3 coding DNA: TGCAGTGCTGGCGCGCCTAATTCACCCCTCCACTTT. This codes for CSAGAPNSPLHF.

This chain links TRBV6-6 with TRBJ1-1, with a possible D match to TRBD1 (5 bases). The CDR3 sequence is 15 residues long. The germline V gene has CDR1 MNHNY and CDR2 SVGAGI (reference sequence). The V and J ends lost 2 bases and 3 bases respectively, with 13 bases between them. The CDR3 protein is CASSYPGIRDTEAFF. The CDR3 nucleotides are TGTGCCAGCAGTTACCCAGGTATCAGGGACACTGAAGCTTTCTTT.

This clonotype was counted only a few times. The chain's CDR3 is CASSPAVDEKLFF. CDR3 in DNA: TGTGCCAGCTCACCGGCGGTCGACGAAAAACTGTTTTTT. The chain recombines TRBV18 with TRBJ1-4; the D is unclear. The CDR3 extends over 13 amino acids. V was pared by 3 bases and J by 8 bases, with 10 bases between. Germline V gene data show CDR1 as KGHSH and CDR2 as LQKENI.

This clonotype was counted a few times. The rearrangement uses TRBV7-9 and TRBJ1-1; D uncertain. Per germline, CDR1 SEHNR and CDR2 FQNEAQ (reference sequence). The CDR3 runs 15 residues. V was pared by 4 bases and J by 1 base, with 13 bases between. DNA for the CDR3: TGTGCCAGCAGCTCCGACGGTGTGGAGAACACTGAAGCTTTCTTT. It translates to CASSSDGVENTEAFF.

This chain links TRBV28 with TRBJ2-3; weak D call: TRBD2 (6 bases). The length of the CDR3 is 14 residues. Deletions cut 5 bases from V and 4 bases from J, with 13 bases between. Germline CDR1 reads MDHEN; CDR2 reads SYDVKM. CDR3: CASSASAGPDTQYF. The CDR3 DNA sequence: TGTGCCAGCAGTGCCTCAGCGGGCCCAGATACGCAGTATTTT.

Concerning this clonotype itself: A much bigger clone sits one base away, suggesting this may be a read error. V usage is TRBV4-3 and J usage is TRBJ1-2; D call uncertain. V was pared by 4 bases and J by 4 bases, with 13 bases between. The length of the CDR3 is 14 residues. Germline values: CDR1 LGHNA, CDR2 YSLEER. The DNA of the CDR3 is TGCGCCAGCAGCCGAGTAGGGTCTATCTATGGCTACACCTTC. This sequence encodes CASSRVGSIYGYTF.